This T cell receptor (beta chain) was captured by sequencing in a study of T-cell memory formation after mild COVID-19. This clonotype appeared a few times. One entry per CDR3 protein, called by TCRdb with MiXCR from the 5' RACE reads. The data contain fewer than 350,000 distinct CDR3 sequences, less than 20% of them seen just once; the ten biggest clones take up 20% to 25%. The V gene lost 6 bases and the J gene lost 4 bases, with 7 bases spanning the gap. Germline assignment: CDR1 MNHEY and CDR2 SVGEGT. The CDR3 is made up of 13 amino acids. The chain recombines TRBV6-2 or TRBV6-3 with TRBJ2-6; D not certain. Sequencing was done on a sample of PBMCs or a T cell subset sorted from them (not recorded which). This TCR was sampled from a young man who had mild COVID-19 (a few samples of this study predate the infection). Cell type and time point are not known. Here the CDR3 DNA reads TGTGCCAGCAGCCCGGTGGGGGCCAACGTCCTGACTTTC. As protein: CASSPVGANVLTF.